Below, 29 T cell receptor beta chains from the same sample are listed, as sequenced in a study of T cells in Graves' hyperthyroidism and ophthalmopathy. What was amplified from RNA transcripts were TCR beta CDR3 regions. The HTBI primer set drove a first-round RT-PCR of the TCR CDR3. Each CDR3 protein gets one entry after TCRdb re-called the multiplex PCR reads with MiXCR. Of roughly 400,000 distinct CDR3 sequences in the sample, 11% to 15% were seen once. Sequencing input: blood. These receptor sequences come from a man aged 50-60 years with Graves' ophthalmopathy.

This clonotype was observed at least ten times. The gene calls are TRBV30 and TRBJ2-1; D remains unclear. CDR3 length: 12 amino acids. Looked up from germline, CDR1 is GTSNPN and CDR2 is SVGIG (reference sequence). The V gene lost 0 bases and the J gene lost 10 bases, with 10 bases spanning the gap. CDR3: CAWSVNSREQFF. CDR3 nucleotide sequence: TGTGCCTGGAGTGTAAATTCGAGGGAGCAGTTCTTC. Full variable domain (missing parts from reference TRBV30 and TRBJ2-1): SQTIHQWPATLVQPVGSPLSLECTVEGTSNPNLYWYRQAAGRGLQLLFYSVGIGQISSEVPQNLSASRPQDRQFILSSKKLLLSDSGFYLCAWSVNSREQFFGPGTRLTVL.

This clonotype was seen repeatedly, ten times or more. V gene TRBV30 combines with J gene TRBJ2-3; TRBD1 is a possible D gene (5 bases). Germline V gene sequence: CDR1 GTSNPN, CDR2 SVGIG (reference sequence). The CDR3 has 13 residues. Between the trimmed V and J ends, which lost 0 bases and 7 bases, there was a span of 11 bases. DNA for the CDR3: TGTGCCTGGAGTGTTACTGGGGCATATACGCAGTATTTT. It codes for CAWSVTGAYTQYF.

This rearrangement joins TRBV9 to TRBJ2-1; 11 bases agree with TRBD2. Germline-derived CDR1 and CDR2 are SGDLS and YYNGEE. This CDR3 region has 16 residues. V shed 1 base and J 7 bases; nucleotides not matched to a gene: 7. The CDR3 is CASSVTSGGPLNEQFF. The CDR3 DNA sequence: TGTGCCAGCAGCGTAACTAGCGGGGGCCCACTGAATGAGCAGTTCTTC.

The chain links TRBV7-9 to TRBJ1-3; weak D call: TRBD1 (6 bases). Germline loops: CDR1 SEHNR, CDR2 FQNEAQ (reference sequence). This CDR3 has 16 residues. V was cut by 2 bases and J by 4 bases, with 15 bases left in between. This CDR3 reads CASSLSLTGYGNTIYF. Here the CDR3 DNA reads TGTGCCAGCAGCTTATCCTTGACAGGTTACGGAAACACCATATATTTT.

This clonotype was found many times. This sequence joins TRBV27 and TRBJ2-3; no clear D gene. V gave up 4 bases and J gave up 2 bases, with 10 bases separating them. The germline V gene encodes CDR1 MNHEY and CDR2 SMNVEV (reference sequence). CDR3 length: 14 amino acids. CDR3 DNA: TGTGCCAGCAGTTCCTTCCGCTACACAGATACGCAGTATTTT. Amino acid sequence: CASSSFRYTDTQYF.

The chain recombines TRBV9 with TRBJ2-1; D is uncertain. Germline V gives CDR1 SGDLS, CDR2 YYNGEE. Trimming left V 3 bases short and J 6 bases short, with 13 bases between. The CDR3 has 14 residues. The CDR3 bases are TGTGCCAGCAGCGGCCCGCCTCCCGCCAATGAGCAGTTCTTC. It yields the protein CASSGPPPANEQFF.

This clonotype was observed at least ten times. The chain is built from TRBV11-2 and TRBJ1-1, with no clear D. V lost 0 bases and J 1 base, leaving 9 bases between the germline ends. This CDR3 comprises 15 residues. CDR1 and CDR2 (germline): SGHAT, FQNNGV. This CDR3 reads CASSLDWPGNTEAFF. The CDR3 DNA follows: TGTGCCAGCAGCTTAGATTGGCCGGGGAACACTGAAGCTTTCTTT. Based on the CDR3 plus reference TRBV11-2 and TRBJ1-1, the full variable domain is EAGVAQSPRYKIIEKRQSVAFWCNPISGHATLYWYQQILGQGPKLLIQFQNNGVVDDSQLPKDRFSAERLKGVDSTLKIQPAKLEDSAVYLCASSLDWPGNTEAFFGQGTRLTVV.

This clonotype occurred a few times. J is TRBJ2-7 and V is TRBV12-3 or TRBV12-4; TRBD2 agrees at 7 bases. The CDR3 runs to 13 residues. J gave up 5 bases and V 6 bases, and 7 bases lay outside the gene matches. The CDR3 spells CASSLGLVNEQYF. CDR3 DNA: TGTGCCAGCAGCCTCGGACTAGTCAACGAGCAGTACTTC.

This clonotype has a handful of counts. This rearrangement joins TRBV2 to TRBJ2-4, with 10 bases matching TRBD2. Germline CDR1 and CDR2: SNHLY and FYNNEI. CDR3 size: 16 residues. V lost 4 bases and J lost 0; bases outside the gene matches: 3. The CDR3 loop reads CASSGLAGLAKNIQYF. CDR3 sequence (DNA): TGTGCCAGCAGTGGACTAGCGGGTCTAGCCAAAAACATTCAGTACTTC.

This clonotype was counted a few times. The CDR3 DNA reads as TGTGCCAGTAGTATGCTAGCCCACCGGGAGCTGTTTTTT. As protein: CASSMLAHRELFF. The chain is built from TRBV19 and TRBJ2-2; D is perhaps TRBD2 (5 bases). In germline, CDR1 is LNHDA, CDR2 SQIVND (reference sequence). Trimming took off 3 bases at V and 9 bases at J, with 11 bases between the two ends. The CDR3 has 13 residues.

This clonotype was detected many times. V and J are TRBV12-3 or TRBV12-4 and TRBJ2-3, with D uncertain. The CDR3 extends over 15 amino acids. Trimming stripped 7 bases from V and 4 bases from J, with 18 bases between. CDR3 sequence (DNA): TGTGCCAGCAATCCTTCGGCCGTCGTGGCAGATACGCAGTATTTT. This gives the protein CASNPSAVVADTQYF.

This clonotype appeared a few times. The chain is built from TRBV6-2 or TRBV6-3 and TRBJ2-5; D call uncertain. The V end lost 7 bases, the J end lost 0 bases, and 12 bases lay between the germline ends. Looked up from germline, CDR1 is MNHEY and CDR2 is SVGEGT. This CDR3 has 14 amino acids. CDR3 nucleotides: TGTGCCAGCACACAGACAAGGTACCAAGAGACCCAGTACTTC. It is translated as CASTQTRYQETQYF.

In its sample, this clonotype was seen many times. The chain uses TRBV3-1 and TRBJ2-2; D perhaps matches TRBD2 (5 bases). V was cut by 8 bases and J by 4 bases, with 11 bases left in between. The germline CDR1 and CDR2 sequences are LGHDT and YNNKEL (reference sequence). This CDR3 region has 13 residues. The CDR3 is CASGRLSTGELFF. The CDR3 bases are TGTGCCAGCGGGAGATTGAGCACCGGGGAGCTGTTTTTT. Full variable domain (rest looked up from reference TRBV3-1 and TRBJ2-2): DTAVSQTPKYLVTQMGNDKSIKCEQNLGHDTMYWYKQDSKKFLKIMFSYNNKELIINETVPNRFSPKSPDKAHLNLHINSLELGDSAVYFCASGRLSTGELFFGEGSRLTVL.

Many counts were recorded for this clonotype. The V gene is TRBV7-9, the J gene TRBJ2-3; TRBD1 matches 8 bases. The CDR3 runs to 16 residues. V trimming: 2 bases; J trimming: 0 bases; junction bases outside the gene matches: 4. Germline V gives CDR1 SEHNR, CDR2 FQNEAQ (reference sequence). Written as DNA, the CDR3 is TGTGCCAGCAGCTTAACCCGGGACAGGAGCACAGATACGCAGTATTTT. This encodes CASSLTRDRSTDTQYF.

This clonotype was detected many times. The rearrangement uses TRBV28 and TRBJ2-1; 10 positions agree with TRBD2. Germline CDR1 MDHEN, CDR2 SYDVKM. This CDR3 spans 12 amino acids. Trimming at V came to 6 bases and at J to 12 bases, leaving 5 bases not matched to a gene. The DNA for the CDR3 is TGTGCCAGCAGCGCTAGCGGGAGTTGGCAGTTCTTC. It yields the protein CASSASGSWQFF.

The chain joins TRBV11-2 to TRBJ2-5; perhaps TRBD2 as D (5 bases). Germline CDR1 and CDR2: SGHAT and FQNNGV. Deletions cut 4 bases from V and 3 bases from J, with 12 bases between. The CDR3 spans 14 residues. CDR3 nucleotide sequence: TGTGCCAGCAGCTCCCGGACTTTCAAAGAGACCCAGTACTTC. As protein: CASSSRTFKETQYF.

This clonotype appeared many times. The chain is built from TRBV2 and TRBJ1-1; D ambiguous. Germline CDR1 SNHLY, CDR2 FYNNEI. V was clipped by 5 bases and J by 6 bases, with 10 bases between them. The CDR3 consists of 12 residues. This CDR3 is CASSPGRSEAFF. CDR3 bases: TGTGCCAGCAGTCCCGGACGGTCTGAAGCTTTCTTT.

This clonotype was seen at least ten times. The CDR3, as DNA: TGTGCCAGCAGTGATTCTCTCCTGCTCAATCAGCCCCAGCATTTT. This sequence encodes CASSDSLLLNQPQHF. The chain employs TRBV2 and TRBJ1-5; D remains unclear. Germline assignment: CDR1 SNHLY and CDR2 FYNNEI. Trimming cost V 3 bases and J 3 bases, with 12 bases left between them. The CDR3 runs to 15 residues.

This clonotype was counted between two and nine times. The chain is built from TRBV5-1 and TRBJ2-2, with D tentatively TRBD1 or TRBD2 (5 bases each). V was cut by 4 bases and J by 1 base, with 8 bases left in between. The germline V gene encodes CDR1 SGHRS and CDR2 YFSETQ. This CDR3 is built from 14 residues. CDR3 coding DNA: TGCGCCAGCAGCGCTGGGGGGAACACCGGGGAGCTGTTTTTT. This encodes CASSAGGNTGELFF.

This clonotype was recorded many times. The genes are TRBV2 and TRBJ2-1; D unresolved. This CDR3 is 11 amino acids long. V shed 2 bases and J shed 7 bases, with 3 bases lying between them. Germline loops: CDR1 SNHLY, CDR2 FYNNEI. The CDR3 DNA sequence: TGTGCCAGCAGTGAAAAGAATGAGCAGTTCTTC. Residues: CASSEKNEQFF. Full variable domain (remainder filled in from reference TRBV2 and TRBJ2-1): EPEVTQTPSHQVTQMGQEVILRCVPISNHLYFYWYRQILGQKVEFLVSFYNNEISEKSEIFDDQFSVERPDGSNFTLKIRSTKLEDSAMYFCASSEKNEQFFGPGTRLTVL.

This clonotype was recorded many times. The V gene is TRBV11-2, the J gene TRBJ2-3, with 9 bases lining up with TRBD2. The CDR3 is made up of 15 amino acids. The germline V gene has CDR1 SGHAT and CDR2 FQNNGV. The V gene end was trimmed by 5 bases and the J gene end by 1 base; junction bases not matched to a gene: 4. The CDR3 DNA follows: TGTGCCAGCAGCCCGCGACTAGCGGGCACAGATACGCAGTATTTT. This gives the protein CASSPRLAGTDTQYF. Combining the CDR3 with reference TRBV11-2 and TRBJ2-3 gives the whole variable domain EAGVAQSPRYKIIEKRQSVAFWCNPISGHATLYWYQQILGQGPKLLIQFQNNGVVDDSQLPKDRFSAERLKGVDSTLKIQPAKLEDSAVYLCASSPRLAGTDTQYFGPGTRLTVL.

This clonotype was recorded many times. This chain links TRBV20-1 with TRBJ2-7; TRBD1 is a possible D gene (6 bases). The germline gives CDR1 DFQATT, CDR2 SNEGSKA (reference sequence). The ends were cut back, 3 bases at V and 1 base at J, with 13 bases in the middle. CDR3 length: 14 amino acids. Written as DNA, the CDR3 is TGCAGTGCTAGGGACAGTAGAAGTTCCTACGAGCAGTACTTC. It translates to CSARDSRSSYEQYF.

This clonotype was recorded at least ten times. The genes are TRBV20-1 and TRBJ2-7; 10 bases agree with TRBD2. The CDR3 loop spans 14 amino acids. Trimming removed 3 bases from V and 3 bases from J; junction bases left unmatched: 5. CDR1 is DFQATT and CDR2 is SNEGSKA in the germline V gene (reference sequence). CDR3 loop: CSASPASGSYEQYF. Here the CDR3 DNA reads TGCAGTGCTAGTCCGGCTAGCGGGAGCTACGAGCAGTACTTC.

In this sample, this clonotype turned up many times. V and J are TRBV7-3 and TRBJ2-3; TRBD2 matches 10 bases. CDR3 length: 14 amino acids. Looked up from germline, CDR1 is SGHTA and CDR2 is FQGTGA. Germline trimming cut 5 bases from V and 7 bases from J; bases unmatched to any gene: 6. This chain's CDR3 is CASSLAGEVNTQYF. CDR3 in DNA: TGTGCCAGCAGCCTAGCGGGAGAGGTGAATACGCAGTATTTT. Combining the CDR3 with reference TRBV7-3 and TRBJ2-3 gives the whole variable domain GAGVSQTPSNKVTEKGKYVELRCDPISGHTALYWYRQSLGQGPEFLIYFQGTGAADDSGLPNDRFFAVRPEGSVSTLKIQRTERGDSAVYLCASSLAGEVNTQYFGPGTRLTVL.

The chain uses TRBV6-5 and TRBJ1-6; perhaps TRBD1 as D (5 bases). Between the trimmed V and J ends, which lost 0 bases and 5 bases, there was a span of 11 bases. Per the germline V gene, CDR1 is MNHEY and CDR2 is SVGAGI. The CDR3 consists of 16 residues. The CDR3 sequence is CASSYSGQGNNSPLHF. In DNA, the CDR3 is TGTGCCAGCAGTTACTCCGGGCAGGGAAATAATTCACCCCTCCACTTT.

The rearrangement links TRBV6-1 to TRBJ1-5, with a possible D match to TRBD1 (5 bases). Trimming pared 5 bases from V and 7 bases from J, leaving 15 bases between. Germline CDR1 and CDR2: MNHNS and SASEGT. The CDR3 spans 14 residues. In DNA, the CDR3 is TGTGCCAGCAGTCGGGACGCCCGCGACCAGCCCCAGCATTTT. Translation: CASSRDARDQPQHF.

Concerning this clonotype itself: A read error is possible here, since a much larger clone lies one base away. The CDR3 region has the DNA TGTGCCGTCAGTGAGGATGCCGGGACAGGGAGCAATCAGCCCCAGCATTTT. Translation: CAVSEDAGTGSNQPQHF. The rearrangement joins TRBV10-3 to TRBJ1-5; TRBD1 agrees at 9 bases. Germline V gives CDR1 ENHRY, CDR2 SYGVKD. CDR3 size: 17 residues.

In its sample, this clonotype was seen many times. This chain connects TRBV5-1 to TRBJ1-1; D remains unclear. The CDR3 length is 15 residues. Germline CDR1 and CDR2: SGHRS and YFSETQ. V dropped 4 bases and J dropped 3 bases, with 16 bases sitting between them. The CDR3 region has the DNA TGCGCCAGCAGCCCGGGAGAGGGCCGGTACACTGAAGCTTTCTTT. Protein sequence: CASSPGEGRYTEAFF. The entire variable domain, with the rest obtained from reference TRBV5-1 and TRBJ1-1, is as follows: KAGVTQTPRYLIKTRGQQVTLSCSPISGHRSVSWYQQTPGQGLQFLFEYFSETQRNKGNFPGRFSGRQFSNSRSEMNVSTLELGDSALYLCASSPGEGRYTEAFFGQGTRLTVV.

The CDR3 spells CASSPLAGPQETQYF. In nucleotides, the CDR3 is TGTGCCAGCAGCCCTCTAGCGGGCCCGCAAGAGACCCAGTACTTC. The V gene is TRBV9, the J gene TRBJ2-5, with 8 bases fitting TRBD2. This CDR3 region has 15 residues. Unmatched junction bases numbered 7, after V lost 4 bases and J lost 2 bases. Germline CDR1 SGDLS, CDR2 YYNGEE.